Listed below are T cell receptor beta chains from one sample, sequenced in a study of blood T cell repertoires in COVID-19. Using immunoSEQ multiplex PCR, the repertoire was profiled, and TCRdb retains in-frame clones only, with some absent. This sample has 200,000 to 250,000 clones, with about four fifths found just once. The sequenced sample consisted of peripheral blood. The receptors stem from a man aged 45-60 years with acute or convalescent COVID-19. CDR3s include the opening cysteine and the closing phenylalanine or tryptophan. The D gene is left open where the match is weak. Not every row has a clone size; where given, it reads once, few, many or a size class.

J gene	D gene	V gene	clone size	CDR3 protein	CDR3 DNA
TRBJ2-7	TRBD1	TRBV7-9	.	CASSSPGQASYEQYF	TGTGCCAGCAGCTCGCCGGGACAGGCTAGCTACGAGCAGTACTTC
TRBJ1-3	TRBD1	TRBV29-1	.	CSVEARDRGIFRAGNTIYF	TGCAGCGTTGAAGCCCGGGACAGGGGAATTTTTCGGGCTGGAAACACCATATATTTT
TRBJ2-1	TRBD2	TRBV6-2/TRBV6-3	.	CASSLAGGVGSYNEQFF	TGTGCCAGCAGTCTCGCGGGAGGGGTAGGGTCCTACAATGAGCAGTTCTTC
TRBJ2-7	.	TRBV11-3	.	CASARGTLPYEQYF	TGTGCCTCCGCTCGGGGTACCCTCCCCTACGAGCAGTACTTC
TRBJ2-1	TRBD2	TRBV6-2/TRBV6-3	.	CASSYSAVAGGNEQFF	TGTGCCAGCAGTTACTCGGCGGTAGCGGGGGGGAATGAGCAGTTCTTC
TRBJ2-1	.	TRBV11-2	.	CASSLGAFEQFF	TGTGCCAGCAGCTTAGGGGCGTTTGAGCAGTTCTTC
TRBJ1-5	TRBD1	TRBV6-7	.	CASSYSRGGLKPQHF	TGTGCCAGCAGTTACTCGAGAGGGGGCCTTAAGCCCCAGCATTTT
TRBJ1-5	.	TRBV6-5	.	CASSFQYQGQPQHF	TGTGCCAGCAGTTTCCAATACCAGGGCCAGCCCCAGCATTTT
TRBJ2-5	.	TRBV5-8	.	CASSKDLQETQYF	TGTGCCAGCAGTAAGGACTTACAAGAGACCCAGTACTTC
TRBJ2-2	TRBD2	TRBV9	.	CASSVVSGSSRTGELFF	TGTGCCAGCAGCGTAGTTAGCGGGAGTAGCCGTACCGGGGAGCTGTTTTTT
TRBJ2-4	TRBD2	TRBV5-6	.	CASSSAGGRFTIPQNIQYF	TGTGCCAGCAGCTCGGCGGGGGGGCGATTCACCATCCCGCAAAACATTCAGTACTTC
TRBJ2-1	TRBD1	TRBV14	.	CASSLGTANEQFF	TGTGCCAGCAGCCTCGGGACAGCAAATGAGCAGTTCTTC
TRBJ1-1	.	TRBV30	.	CAWSAGEAFF	TGTGCCTGGAGTGCCGGTGAAGCTTTCTTT
TRBJ1-1	TRBD1	TRBV6-5	.	CASSPGTGMNTEAFF	TGTGCCAGCAGTCCCGGGACAGGGATGAACACTGAAGCTTTCTTT
TRBJ1-6	TRBD1	TRBV3-1/TRBV3-2	.	CASSQEDRDSPLHF	TGTGCCAGCAGCCAAGAAGACAGGGATTCACCCCTCCACTTT
TRBJ2-3	TRBD1	TRBV19	once	CATKQGSGTDTQYF	TGTGCCACGAAACAGGGGAGCGGCACAGATACGCAGTATTTT
TRBJ1-3	.	TRBV5-1	.	CASSLGGPGNTIYF	TGCGCCAGCAGCTTGGGCGGGCCAGGAAACACCATATATTTT
TRBJ2-1	.	TRBV29-1	.	CSVAQASYNEQFF	TGCAGCGTTGCCCAGGCTTCCTACAATGAGCAGTTCTTC
TRBJ1-2	.	TRBV5-1	.	CASSSGGVEGYTF	TGCGCCAGCAGCTCAGGAGGGGTGGAGGGCTACACCTTC
TRBJ1-1	.	TRBV20-1	.	CSAQGGTEAFF	TGCAGTGCGCAAGGAGGTACTGAAGCTTTCTTT
TRBJ2-1	.	TRBV24-1	.	CATSDSREQFF	TGTGCCACCAGTGATTCGAGGGAGCAGTTCTTC
TRBJ2-2	TRBD1	TRBV7-6	.	CASSLRDSFTGELFF	TGTGCCAGCAGCCTCCGGGACAGCTTCACCGGGGAGCTGTTTTTT
TRBJ1-4	.	TRBV6-1	.	CASSVQGGGGTNEKLFF	TGTGCCAGCAGTGTACAGGGAGGGGGTGGAACTAATGAAAAACTGTTTTTT
TRBJ1-1	.	TRBV4-2	.	CASSQVRELNTEAFF	TGTGCCAGCAGCCAAGTTAGAGAATTGAACACTGAAGCTTTCTTT
TRBJ2-2	.	TRBV15	.	CATSRDQFTGELFF	TGTGCCACCAGCAGAGACCAGTTCACCGGGGAGCTGTTTTTT
TRBJ2-3	.	TRBV2	.	CASRELVTDTQYF	TGTGCCAGCAGGGAACTAGTAACAGATACGCAGTATTTT
TRBJ2-1	TRBD1	TRBV5-1	.	CASSLAQGVDEQFF	TGCGCCAGCAGCTTGGCGCAGGGGGTCGATGAGCAGTTCTTC
TRBJ1-6	.	TRBV27	.	CASSLWAESNSPLHF	TGTGCCAGCAGTTTGTGGGCAGAATCTAATTCACCCCTCCACTTT
TRBJ1-5	.	TRBV30	.	CAWSVPYQPQHF	TGTGCCTGGAGTGTTCCTTATCAGCCCCAGCATTTT
TRBJ1-3	.	TRBV20-1	.	CSGGYGNTIYF	TGCAGTGGCGGTTATGGAAACACCATATATTTT
TRBJ1-5	.	TRBV10-2	.	CASSLYSNQPQHF	TGCGCCAGCAGCCTTTATAGCAATCAGCCCCAGCATTTT
TRBJ1-1	.	TRBV2	.	CASIRTLNTEAFF	TGTGCCAGCATCCGGACATTGAACACTGAAGCTTTCTTT
TRBJ1-1	.	TRBV5-1	once	CASSSGSGRNTEAFF	TGCGCCAGCAGCTCCGGGAGTGGGAGAAACACTGAAGCTTTCTTT
TRBJ2-3	.	TRBV3-1/TRBV3-2	.	CASRYGGDTQYF	TGTGCCAGCCGGTACGGTGGAGATACGCAGTATTTT
TRBJ2-4	.	TRBV30	.	CAWSLFLAKNIQYF	TGTGCCTGGAGTTTATTTCTAGCCAAAAACATTCAGTACTTC
TRBJ2-1	.	TRBV6-5	.	CASSYSPGNEQFF	TGTGCCAGCAGTTATTCGCCGGGAAATGAGCAGTTCTTC
TRBJ1-6	.	TRBV12-3/TRBV12-4	.	CASSFGGRATLHF	TGTGCCAGCAGTTTTGGGGGCAGGGCGACCCTCCACTTT
TRBJ1-5	TRBD1	TRBV4-2	.	CASSQGQGEVNQPQHF	TGTGCCAGCAGCCAAGGCCAGGGGGAGGTGAATCAGCCCCAGCATTTT
TRBJ1-5	.	TRBV6-1	.	CASSYPDLVPQHF	TGTGCCAGCAGTTATCCCGACCTAGTCCCCCAGCATTTT